These 25 T cell receptor beta chains originate from one sample sequenced in a study of T-cell memory formation after mild COVID-19. TCRdb reprocessed the 5' RACE reads via MiXCR and lists one record per CDR3 protein. The data show about 470,000 distinct CDR3 sequences, 15% to 20% seen once. Material: PBMCs or a T cell subset sorted from them (not recorded which). Every receptor here comes from an adult woman who had mild COVID-19 (a few samples of this study predate the infection). Cell type and time point are not known.

V usage is TRBV6-5 and J usage is TRBJ2-7, with TRBD2 identical over 7 bases. Germline CDR1 is MNHEY and CDR2 is SVGAGI. There are 16 residues in the CDR3. V was clipped by 7 bases and J by 3 bases; unmatched bases: 15. The CDR3 sequence: CASIDKTGTTCYEQYF. In DNA, the CDR3 is TGTGCCAGCATTGATAAGACCGGGACTACTTGCTACGAGCAGTACTTC.

The sample holds a few counts of this clonotype. V and J are TRBV25-1 and TRBJ2-7; TRBD2 might be the D (6 bases). This CDR3 spans 14 amino acids. V was clipped by 2 bases and J by 0 bases, with 8 bases between them. CDR1 and CDR2 from the germline V gene are MGHDK and SYGVNS. The CDR3 DNA follows: TGTGCCAGCAGTGAAACTAGCATCTCCTACGAGCAGTACTTC. As protein: CASSETSISYEQYF.

The gene calls are TRBV6-5 and TRBJ1-4; TRBD1 is a possible D gene (6 bases). Germline V gene data show CDR1 as MNHEY and CDR2 as SVGAGI. The germline V and J ends were trimmed by 5 bases and 8 bases, with 15 bases remaining between them. The CDR3 extends over 14 amino acids. CDR3 coding DNA: TGTGCCAGCAGTCCCACCGGGACAACAGAAAAACTGTTTTTT. It codes for CASSPTGTTEKLFF.

In its sample, this clonotype was seen a few times. The chain has TRBV7-9 and TRBJ1-6; D is unclear. Per germline, CDR1 SEHNR and CDR2 FQNEAQ (reference sequence). Trimming took 1 base from V and 10 from J, leaving 8 bases between them. The CDR3 spans 13 residues. CDR3 amino acids: CASSLVFGSPLHF. The CDR3 bases are TGTGCCAGCAGCTTAGTTTTCGGATCACCCCTCCACTTT.

In this sample, this clonotype turned up a few times. This rearrangement joins TRBV3-1 to TRBJ2-7, with a possible D match to TRBD2 (5 bases). This CDR3 contains 13 residues. In germline, CDR1 is LGHDT, CDR2 YNNKEL (reference sequence). The V gene lost 8 bases and the J gene lost 0 bases, with 11 bases spanning the gap. The CDR3 loop reads CASANGGSYEQYF. CDR3 sequence (DNA): TGTGCCAGCGCTAATGGAGGCTCCTACGAGCAGTACTTC.

The chain joins TRBV6-5 to TRBJ1-3; D remains ambiguous. Germline V gene data show CDR1 as MNHEY and CDR2 as SVGAGI. The CDR3 runs to 15 residues. V shed 6 bases and J shed 3 bases, with 15 bases lying between them. CDR3 region: CASSPRGRRGNTIYF. CDR3 nucleotides: TGTGCCAGCAGCCCCCGAGGACGGCGTGGAAACACCATATATTTT.

The gene calls are TRBV7-9 and TRBJ2-3, with D maybe TRBD2 (5 bases). The CDR3 loop spans 15 amino acids. CDR1 and CDR2 (germline): SEHNR, FQNEAQ (reference sequence). V was cut by 1 base and J by 2 bases, with 10 bases left in between. The CDR3 region is CASSLVAQPTDTQYF. As DNA, the CDR3 is TGTGCCAGCAGCTTAGTAGCGCAACCCACAGATACGCAGTATTTT.

In its sample, this clonotype was seen a few times. This chain uses TRBV7-8 with TRBJ1-1; D might be TRBD1 (6 bases). V lost 5 bases and J lost 5, with 12 bases in between. CDR1 SGHVS and CDR2 FQNEAQ come from the germline V gene. The CDR3 sequence is 13 residues long. The CDR3 region has the DNA TGTGCCAGCAGCACCCGGACAGCAACTGAAGCTTTCTTT. This sequence encodes CASSTRTATEAFF.

This chain links TRBV7-9 with TRBJ1-2, with D maybe TRBD1 (5 bases). The CDR3 is 14 residues long. The germline V and J ends were trimmed by 2 bases and 3 bases, with 10 bases remaining between them. CDR1 is SEHNR and CDR2 is FQNEAQ in the germline V gene (reference sequence). CDR3 protein: CASSLTGWDYGYTF. CDR3 nucleotides: TGTGCCAGCAGCTTAACAGGCTGGGACTATGGCTACACCTTC.

This clonotype was detected only a few times. The J gene is TRBJ1-3, the V gene TRBV19; D gene ambiguous. The V gene lost 7 bases and the J gene lost 2 bases, with 15 bases spanning the gap. CDR1 and CDR2 (germline): LNHDA, SQIVND (reference sequence). The length of the CDR3 is 15 residues. CDR3 protein: CASIGREWAGNTIYF. The CDR3 nucleotides read TGTGCCAGTATAGGGAGGGAGTGGGCTGGAAACACCATATATTTT.

As DNA, the CDR3 is TGTGCCAGCAGTTTGGACGTCGGTGGCTACACCTTC. Translating it yields CASSLDVGGYTF. The chain has TRBV12-3 or TRBV12-4 and TRBJ1-2; D is ambiguous. V shed 3 bases and J shed 7 bases, with 9 bases lying between them. CDR3 size: 12 residues.

This clonotype has more than one count but fewer than ten. The J gene is TRBJ1-1, the V gene TRBV5-1; D might be TRBD1 (5 bases). Trimming pared 4 bases from V and 5 bases from J, leaving 18 bases between. The V gene's germline CDR1 is SGHRS and CDR2 YFSETQ. The CDR3 length is 15 residues. The CDR3 loop is CASSKDRVGGTEAFF. CDR3 in DNA: TGCGCCAGCAGCAAGGACCGCGTCGGGGGGACTGAAGCTTTCTTT.

The table lists this clonotype with a few counts. The chain carries TRBV20-1 and TRBJ2-7, with D possibly being TRBD2 (5 bases). Germline CDR1 and CDR2: DFQATT and SNEGSKA (reference sequence). This CDR3 has 15 residues. Deletions cut 0 bases from V and 5 bases from J, with 17 bases between. The CDR3: CSARDRTSPGNEQYF. CDR3 nucleotide sequence: TGCAGTGCTAGAGATCGAACTAGTCCGGGAAACGAGCAGTACTTC.

This clonotype occurred many times. The chain employs TRBV12-3 or TRBV12-4 and TRBJ2-7, with D unclear. The V and J ends lost 1 base and 3 bases respectively, with 4 bases between them. The length of the CDR3 is 12 residues. The CDR3 coding sequence is TGTGCCAGCAGTTTAGGGGACTACGAGCAGTACTTC. It specifies CASSLGDYEQYF.

The chain carries TRBV7-2 and TRBJ2-3; the match to TRBD1 covers 7 bases. The CDR3 spans 16 residues. Trimming at V came to 5 bases and at J to 2 bases, leaving 10 bases not matched to a gene. Germline CDR1 is SGHTA and CDR2 is FQGNSA. The CDR3 loop reads CASSPAGTVITDTQYF. DNA for the CDR3: TGTGCCAGCAGCCCAGCCGGGACAGTAATCACAGATACGCAGTATTTT.

This clonotype was observed at least ten times. The V and J genes are TRBV6-5 and TRBJ2-1, with 7 nucleotides matching TRBD1. V shed 2 bases, J shed 12 bases, and the junction held 4 bases outside the gene matches. Germline assignment: CDR1 MNHEY and CDR2 SVGAGI. CDR3 length equals 12 residues. This CDR3 reads CASSYRDSRQFF. In nucleotides, the CDR3 is TGTGCCAGCAGTTACAGGGACAGTAGGCAGTTCTTC.

This clonotype appeared a few times. This chain links TRBV4-1 with TRBJ1-1, with D possibly matching TRBD1 (5 bases). The germline V gene has CDR1 MGHRA and CDR2 YSYEKL. Trimming removed 4 bases at V and 4 bases at J, with 16 bases between. This CDR3 spans 15 amino acids. The CDR3 spells CASSLPGGVVTEAFF. The CDR3 DNA follows: TGCGCCAGCAGCCTCCCTGGAGGGGTTGTCACTGAAGCTTTCTTT.

This clonotype occurred many times. V usage is TRBV5-1 and J usage is TRBJ1-1, with D possibly being TRBD1 (5 bases). V was clipped by 1 base and J by 4 bases, with 17 bases between them. The CDR3 consists of 16 residues. Germline V gene data show CDR1 as SGHRS and CDR2 as YFSETQ. CDR3 in amino acids: CASSLRIRTSGTEAFF. CDR3 DNA sequence: TGCGCCAGCAGCTTGAGGATCAGGACAAGCGGCACTGAAGCTTTCTTT.

V and J are TRBV18 and TRBJ2-1; D possibly corresponds to TRBD1 (5 bases). Germline CDR1 and CDR2: KGHSH and LQKENI. The V end lost 2 bases, the J end lost 6 bases, and 23 bases lay between the germline ends. The length of the CDR3 is 18 residues. CDR3 in amino acids: CASSPISRQTRRGNEQFF. In DNA form, the CDR3 reads TGTGCCAGCTCACCAATCTCCAGACAGACCCGAAGGGGCAATGAGCAGTTCTTC.

The chain is built from TRBV19 and TRBJ2-6; D ambiguous. The V end lost 3 bases, the J end lost 0 bases, and 12 bases lay between the germline ends. This CDR3 has 17 amino acids. Germline CDR1 and CDR2: LNHDA and SQIVND (reference sequence). The CDR3 protein is CASSIFDTNSGANVLTF. CDR3 nucleotides: TGTGCCAGTAGTATCTTCGACACCAACTCTGGGGCCAACGTCCTGACTTTC.

This clonotype was observed a handful of times. The gene calls are TRBV9 and TRBJ2-3, with D unclear. The CDR3 runs 15 residues. The germline V and J ends were trimmed by 2 bases and 0 bases, with 10 bases remaining between them. Germline V gives CDR1 SGDLS, CDR2 YYNGEE. CDR3 nucleotides: TGTGCCAGCAGCGTGGAGCCGACTAGCACAGATACGCAGTATTTT. Encoded protein: CASSVEPTSTDTQYF.

The gene calls are TRBV19 and TRBJ2-5; D not resolved. The CDR3 covers 11 residues. Germline V gene lookup returns CDR1 LNHDA and CDR2 SQIVND (reference sequence). The V end lost 11 bases, the J end lost 6 bases, and 13 bases lay between the germline ends. The chain's CDR3 is CAAENPQTQYF. In DNA, the CDR3 is TGTGCCGCAGAAAATCCGCAGACCCAGTACTTC.

The V gene is TRBV7-6, the J gene TRBJ1-2, with D possibly matching TRBD1 (5 bases). Germline V CDR1 and CDR2: SGHVS, FNYEAQ. The CDR3 is 14 amino acids. The germline V and J ends were trimmed by 5 bases and 4 bases, with 14 bases remaining between them. Written as DNA, the CDR3 is TGTGCCAGCAGCCCGATGGGGGATTCCTATGGCTACACCTTC. It yields the protein CASSPMGDSYGYTF.

This clonotype was found a few times. The chain recombines TRBV30 with TRBJ1-2; the D gene is possibly TRBD1 (5 bases). This CDR3 region has 14 residues. Deletions cut 1 base from V and 5 bases from J, with 14 bases between. The germline V gene encodes CDR1 GTSNPN and CDR2 SVGIG (reference sequence). CDR3 loop: CAWSAITGIYGYTF. For the CDR3, the DNA is TGTGCCTGGAGTGCCATAACAGGCATTTATGGCTACACCTTC.

This clonotype was found a few times. The chain couples TRBV5-1 to TRBJ2-5; D gene uncertain. CDR1 is SGHRS and CDR2 is YFSETQ in the germline V gene. V was cut by 10 bases and J by 3 bases, with 16 bases left in between. The CDR3 spans 13 residues. The CDR3 reads CASSLGPKETQYF. The CDR3 coding sequence is TGCGCCTCCTCCTTAGGGCCCAAAGAGACCCAGTACTTC.